Below are 15 T cell receptor beta chains sequenced from a single sample in a study of circulating and synovial CD4+ cells in juvenile arthritis. Assay used: immunoSEQ multiplex PCR; TCRdb lists only in-frame clones, some missing. The sample contains some 33,000 clones, 85% to 95% of which appear only once. The sample consisted of CD4+ T cells from blood. These receptors were obtained from a human donor with juvenile idiopathic arthritis.

The chain has TRBV7-9 and TRBJ1-3, with D maybe TRBD1 (6 bases). Trimming took 5 bases from V and 3 from J, leaving 11 bases between them. The germline V gene has CDR1 SEHNR and CDR2 FQNEAQ (reference sequence). The CDR3 has 14 residues. The CDR3 loop reads CASSTIGGGNTIYF. The CDR3 DNA follows: TGTGCCAGCAGCACCATAGGGGGTGGAAACACCATATATTTT.

CDR3 sequence (DNA): TGTGCCAGTACGGACAGGGGTTACTCTGGAAACACCATATATTTT. Translated, it gives CASTDRGYSGNTIYF. The chain is built from TRBV7-9 and TRBJ1-3, with 9 bases fitting TRBD1. With V trimmed by 9 bases and J by 0 bases, 6 bases remained unmatched. Per germline, CDR1 SEHNR and CDR2 FQNEAQ (reference sequence). This CDR3 contains 15 residues.

The chain has TRBV11-3 and TRBJ2-5, with a possible D match to TRBD1 (6 bases). The CDR3 is 14 amino acids. In germline, CDR1 is SGHNT, CDR2 YENEEA. Between the trimmed V and J ends, which lost 1 base and 5 bases, there was a span of 11 bases. The CDR3 loop reads CASSLVRGDETQYF. CDR3 sequence (DNA): TGTGCCAGCAGCTTAGTCAGGGGCGATGAGACCCAGTACTTC.

The J gene is TRBJ1-2, the V gene TRBV6-1; TRBD1 matches 7 bases. V trimming: 11 bases; J trimming: 8 bases; junction bases outside the gene matches: 14. This CDR3 spans 13 amino acids. The germline gives CDR1 MNHNS, CDR2 SASEGT. The CDR3 DNA sequence: TGTGCCGGAAATCCGGGACAGACATTGGGCTACACCTTC. Protein product: CAGNPGQTLGYTF.

This chain links TRBV7-2 with TRBJ1-2; 8 bases line up with TRBD1. The trim removed 3 bases at V and 0 bases at J, leaving 3 bases unmatched. Germline loops: CDR1 SGHTA, CDR2 FQGNSA. The CDR3 totals 15 residues. For the CDR3, the DNA is TGTGCCAGCAGCTTGGGACAGGAGTCTAACTATGGCTACACCTTC. It codes for CASSLGQESNYGYTF.

This chain links TRBV6-5 with TRBJ1-1; no clear D. The CDR3 covers 12 residues. V lost 6 bases and J 0 bases, leaving 5 bases between the germline ends. Germline V CDR1 and CDR2: MNHEY, SVGAGI. CDR3 sequence: CASSRMNTEAFF. The CDR3 coding sequence is TGTGCCAGCAGCCGTATGAACACTGAAGCTTTCTTT.

This clone was picked up one time. Additional DNA sequences in this sample encode the identical CDR3. J is TRBJ2-7 and V is TRBV7-3; D not certain. The CDR3 is 15 amino acids. Trimming took off 0 bases at V and 2 bases at J, with 11 bases between the two ends. Germline V CDR1 and CDR2: SGHTA, FQGTGA. The CDR3 region is CASSLTWAPAYEQYF. The CDR3 DNA follows: TGTGCCAGCAGCTTAACCTGGGCCCCCGCCTACGAGCAGTACTTC.

This rearrangement joins TRBV4-1 to TRBJ2-3; 9 bases agree with TRBD1. V lost 4 bases to trimming and J lost 6 bases; unmatched junction nucleotides: 11. The length of the CDR3 is 16 residues. Germline V gene sequence: CDR1 MGHRA, CDR2 YSYEKL. This chain's CDR3 is CASSPDLGQGRDTQYF. DNA for the CDR3: TGCGCCAGCAGCCCCGATCTCGGACAGGGGAGGGATACGCAGTATTTT.

This chain uses TRBV5-1 with TRBJ1-2; no definite D call. This CDR3 region has 14 residues. V shed 0 bases and J shed 4 bases, with 10 bases lying between them. Germline lookup yields CDR1 SGHRS and CDR2 YFSETQ. In nucleotides, the CDR3 is TGCGCCAGCAGCTTGGGTCGGGTCGGCTATGGCTACACCTTC. This gives the protein CASSLGRVGYGYTF. The entire variable domain, with the rest obtained from reference TRBV5-1 and TRBJ1-2, is as follows: KAGVTQTPRYLIKTRGQQVTLSCSPISGHRSVSWYQQTPGQGLQFLFEYFSETQRNKGNFPGRFSGRQFSNSRSEMNVSTLELGDSALYLCASSLGRVGYGYTFGSGTRLTVV.

The CDR3 reads CASSLGTLNNVGYTF. In nucleotides, the CDR3 is TGCGCCAGCAGCTTGGGAACGCTGAACAATGTTGGCTACACCTTC. The chain has TRBV5-1 and TRBJ1-2; D remains unclear. The length of the CDR3 is 15 residues. Trimming pared 0 bases from V and 7 bases from J, leaving 16 bases between. Germline V gives CDR1 SGHRS, CDR2 YFSETQ.

The V and J genes are TRBV7-8 and TRBJ1-1; the D gene is possibly TRBD1 (6 bases). The CDR3 covers 14 residues. CDR1 is SGHVS and CDR2 is FQNEAQ in the germline V gene. The V end was cut by 2 bases, the J end by 1 base, with 8 bases between. For the CDR3, the DNA is TGTGCCAGCAGCTTACGGACAGAGAACACTGAAGCTTTCTTT. This gives the protein CASSLRTENTEAFF.

The rearrangement links TRBV7-8 to TRBJ1-3; 9 bases fit TRBD1. This CDR3 spans 20 amino acids. Per germline, CDR1 SGHVS and CDR2 FQNEAQ. V lost 0 bases and J lost 4; bases outside the gene matches: 16. The CDR3 reads CASSLARAPLQGARGNTIYF. DNA of the CDR3: TGTGCCAGCAGCTTAGCCCGAGCACCCTTACAGGGGGCGAGGGGAAACACCATATATTTT.

The rearrangement links TRBV9 to TRBJ2-2; 13 bases are shared with TRBD2. The CDR3 has 17 amino acids. With 4 bases clipped from V and 6 bases from J, the junction kept 9 bases outside the gene matches. Germline lookup yields CDR1 SGDLS and CDR2 YYNGEE. The CDR3 reads CASSKLAGGTRPGELFF. The CDR3 DNA reads as TGTGCCAGCAGCAAACTAGCGGGGGGGACCCGCCCCGGGGAGCTGTTTTTT.

This chain links TRBV27 with TRBJ1-6; 10 bases align to TRBD1. This CDR3 region has 15 residues. With 5 bases clipped from V and 8 bases from J, the junction kept 6 bases outside the gene matches. Germline values: CDR1 MNHEY, CDR2 SMNVEV (reference sequence). The CDR3 DNA is TGTGCCAGCAGTATCCTGACAGGGGGCTATTCACCCCTCCACTTT. Translation: CASSILTGGYSPLHF.

The J gene is TRBJ1-2, the V gene TRBV7-2; 8 positions match TRBD1. Trimming at V came to 4 bases and at J to 4 bases, leaving 5 bases not matched to a gene. CDR3 size: 14 residues. Germline V lookup: CDR1 SGHTA, CDR2 FQGNSA. CDR3 sequence (DNA): TGTGCCAGCAGCTCGAGGACAGGGAGCTATGGCTACACCTTC. It yields the protein CASSSRTGSYGYTF.